This T cell receptor beta chain was profiled in a study of early T cells in non-severe SARS-CoV-2 infection. Turning to the study itself: Sequenced bulk RNA came from whole blood that was unsorted, and chains were unpaired.

Germline V gives CDR1 SGHTA, CDR2 FQGTGA. With V trimmed by 2 bases and J by 4 bases, 7 bases remained unmatched. The CDR3 has 17 residues. Individual cDNA molecules were tagged with unique molecular identifiers, the study reported. MiXCR, run by TCRdb on the 5' RACE reads, gives a single entry per CDR3 protein. The sample shows 20,000 to 25,000 distinct CDR3 sequences, around 5% of them seen only once. General observations from the study: Matching against VDJdb likely underestimated virus-specific expansions, favoring anti-spike CD8.

This clonotype was detected only a few times. Antigen specificity is unknown. The receptor's source is an adult who was a healthcare worker with PCR-confirmed SARS-CoV-2 infection or an uninfected control (not recorded which). The chain carries TRBV7-3 and TRBJ2-5; TRBD2 matches 13 bases. Sequencing input: whole blood. The CDR3 loop is CASSLGLAGVEGETQYF. CDR3 DNA sequence: TGTGCCAGCAGCTTAGGACTAGCGGGGGTGGAAGGAGAGACCCAGTACTTC.